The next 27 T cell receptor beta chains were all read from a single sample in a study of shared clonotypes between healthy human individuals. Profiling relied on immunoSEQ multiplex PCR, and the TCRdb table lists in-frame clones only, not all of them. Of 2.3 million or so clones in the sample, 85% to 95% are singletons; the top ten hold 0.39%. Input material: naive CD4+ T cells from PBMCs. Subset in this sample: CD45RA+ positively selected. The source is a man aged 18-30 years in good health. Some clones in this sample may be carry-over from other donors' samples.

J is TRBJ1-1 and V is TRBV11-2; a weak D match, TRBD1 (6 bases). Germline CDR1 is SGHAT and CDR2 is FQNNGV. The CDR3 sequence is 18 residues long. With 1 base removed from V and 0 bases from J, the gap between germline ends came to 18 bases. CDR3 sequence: CASSLVLGQTTLNTEAFF. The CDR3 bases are TGTGCCAGCAGCTTAGTCCTAGGACAGACCACGCTGAACACTGAAGCTTTCTTT. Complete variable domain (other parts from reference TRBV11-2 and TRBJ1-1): EAGVAQSPRYKIIEKRQSVAFWCNPISGHATLYWYQQILGQGPKLLIQFQNNGVVDDSQLPKDRFSAERLKGVDSTLKIQPAKLEDSAVYLCASSLVLGQTTLNTEAFFGQGTRLTVV.

The CDR3 loop reads CASSPRGKRGRETQYF. The CDR3 DNA reads TGTGCCAGCAGCCCTAGGGGGAAGAGGGGGCGAGAGACCCAGTACTTC. This chain connects TRBV7-9 to TRBJ2-5, with TRBD1 matching 7 bases. J was trimmed by 4 bases and V by 5 bases; bases with no gene match: 13. The CDR3 is 16 residues long. Germline CDR1 and CDR2: SEHNR and FQNEAQ (reference sequence).

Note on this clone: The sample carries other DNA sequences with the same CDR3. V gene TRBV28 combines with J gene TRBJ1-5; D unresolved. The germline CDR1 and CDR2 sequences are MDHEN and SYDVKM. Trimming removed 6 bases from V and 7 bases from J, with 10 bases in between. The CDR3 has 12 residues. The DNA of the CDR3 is TGTGCCAGCAGGGTAGGAGGGCAGCCCCAGCATTTT. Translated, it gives CASRVGGQPQHF.

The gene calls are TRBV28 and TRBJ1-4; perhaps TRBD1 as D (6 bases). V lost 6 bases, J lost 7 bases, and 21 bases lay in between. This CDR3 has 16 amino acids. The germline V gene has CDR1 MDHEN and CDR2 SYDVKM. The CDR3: CASSPGGTIQGEKLFF. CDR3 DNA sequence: TGTGCCAGCAGCCCCGGGGGCACGATCCAGGGTGAAAAACTGTTTTTT.

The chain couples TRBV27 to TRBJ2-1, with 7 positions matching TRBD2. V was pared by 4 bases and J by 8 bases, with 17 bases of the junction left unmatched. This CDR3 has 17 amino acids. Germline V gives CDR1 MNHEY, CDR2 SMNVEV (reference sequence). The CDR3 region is CASSWASGGRGYDEQFF. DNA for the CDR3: TGTGCCAGCAGTTGGGCTAGCGGAGGACGAGGATACGATGAGCAGTTCTTC.

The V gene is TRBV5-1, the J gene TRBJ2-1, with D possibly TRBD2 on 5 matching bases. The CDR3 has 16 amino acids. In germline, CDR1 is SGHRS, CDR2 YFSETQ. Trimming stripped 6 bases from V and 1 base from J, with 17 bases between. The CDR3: CASTWGPAESYNEQFF. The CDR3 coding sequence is TGCGCCAGCACCTGGGGTCCAGCGGAGTCCTACAATGAGCAGTTCTTC. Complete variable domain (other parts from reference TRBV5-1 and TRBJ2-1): KAGVTQTPRYLIKTRGQQVTLSCSPISGHRSVSWYQQTPGQGLQFLFEYFSETQRNKGNFPGRFSGRQFSNSRSEMNVSTLELGDSALYLCASTWGPAESYNEQFFGPGTRLTVL.

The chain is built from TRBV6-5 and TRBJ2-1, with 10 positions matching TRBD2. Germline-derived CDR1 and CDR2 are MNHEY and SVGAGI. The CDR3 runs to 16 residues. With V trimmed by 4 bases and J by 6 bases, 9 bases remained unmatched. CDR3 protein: CASSLELAGHGNEQFF. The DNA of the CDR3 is TGTGCCAGCAGTTTAGAACTAGCGGGACACGGCAATGAGCAGTTCTTC.

For the CDR3, the DNA is TGTGCCAGCAGTTCCCGGGACACCAGCACCGGGGAGCTGTTTTTT. Translated: CASSSRDTSTGELFF. The chain links TRBV6-5 to TRBJ2-2; possible D gene TRBD1, 6 bases. This CDR3 comprises 15 residues. Trimming took 4 bases from V and 4 from J, leaving 13 bases between them. Looked up from germline, CDR1 is MNHEY and CDR2 is SVGAGI.

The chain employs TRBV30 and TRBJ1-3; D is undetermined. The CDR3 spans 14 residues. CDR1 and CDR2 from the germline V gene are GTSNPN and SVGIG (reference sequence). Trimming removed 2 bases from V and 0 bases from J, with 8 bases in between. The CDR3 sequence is CAWSMSFSGNTIYF. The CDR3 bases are TGTGCCTGGAGTATGAGTTTCTCTGGAAACACCATATATTTT.

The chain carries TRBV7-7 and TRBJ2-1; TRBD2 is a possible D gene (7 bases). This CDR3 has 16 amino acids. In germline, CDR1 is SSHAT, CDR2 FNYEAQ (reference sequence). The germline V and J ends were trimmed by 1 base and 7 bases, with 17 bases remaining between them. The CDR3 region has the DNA TGTGCCAGCAGCTTAGGCTCACAGGGACTATGGAATGAGCAGTTCTTC. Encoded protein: CASSLGSQGLWNEQFF.

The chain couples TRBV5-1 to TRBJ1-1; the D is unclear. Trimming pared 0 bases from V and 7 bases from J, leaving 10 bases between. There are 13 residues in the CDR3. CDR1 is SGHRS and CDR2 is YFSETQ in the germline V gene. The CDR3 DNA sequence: TGCGCCAGCAGCTTGGGGGCACCTCTTGAAGCTTTCTTT. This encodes CASSLGAPLEAFF.

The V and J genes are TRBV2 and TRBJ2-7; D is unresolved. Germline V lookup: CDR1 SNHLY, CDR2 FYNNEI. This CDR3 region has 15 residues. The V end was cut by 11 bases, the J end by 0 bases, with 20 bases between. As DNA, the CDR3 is TGTGCCTCAGCGCGGCCGATAGGGATCTCCTACGAGCAGTACTTC. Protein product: CASARPIGISYEQYF.

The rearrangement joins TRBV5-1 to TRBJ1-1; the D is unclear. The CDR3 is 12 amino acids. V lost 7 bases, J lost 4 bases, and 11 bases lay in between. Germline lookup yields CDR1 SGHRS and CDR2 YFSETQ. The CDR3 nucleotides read TGCGCCAGCTCAATTAGTGGCACTGAAGCTTTCTTT. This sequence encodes CASSISGTEAFF.

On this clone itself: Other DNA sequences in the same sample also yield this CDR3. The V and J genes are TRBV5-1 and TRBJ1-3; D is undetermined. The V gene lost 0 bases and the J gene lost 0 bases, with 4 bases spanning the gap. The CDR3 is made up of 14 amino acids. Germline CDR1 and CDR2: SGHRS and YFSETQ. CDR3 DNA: TGCGCCAGCAGCTTGGACGGCTCTGGAAACACCATATATTTT. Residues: CASSLDGSGNTIYF.

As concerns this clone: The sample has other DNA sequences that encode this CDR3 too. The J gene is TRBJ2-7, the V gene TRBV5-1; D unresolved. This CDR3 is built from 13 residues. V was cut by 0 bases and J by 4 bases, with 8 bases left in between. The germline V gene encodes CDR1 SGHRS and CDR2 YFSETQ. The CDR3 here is CASSLGSGYEQYF. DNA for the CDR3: TGCGCCAGCAGCTTGGGGTCTGGGTACGAGCAGTACTTC. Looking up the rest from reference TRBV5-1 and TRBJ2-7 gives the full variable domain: KAGVTQTPRYLIKTRGQQVTLSCSPISGHRSVSWYQQTPGQGLQFLFEYFSETQRNKGNFPGRFSGRQFSNSRSEMNVSTLELGDSALYLCASSLGSGYEQYFGPGTRLTVT.

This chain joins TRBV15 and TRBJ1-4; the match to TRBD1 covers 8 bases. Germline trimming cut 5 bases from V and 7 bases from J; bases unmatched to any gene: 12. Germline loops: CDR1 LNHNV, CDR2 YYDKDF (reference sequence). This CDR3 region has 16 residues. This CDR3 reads CATSAGRTGNTEKLFF. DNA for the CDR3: TGTGCCACCAGCGCGGGTCGGACAGGGAATACTGAAAAACTGTTTTTT.

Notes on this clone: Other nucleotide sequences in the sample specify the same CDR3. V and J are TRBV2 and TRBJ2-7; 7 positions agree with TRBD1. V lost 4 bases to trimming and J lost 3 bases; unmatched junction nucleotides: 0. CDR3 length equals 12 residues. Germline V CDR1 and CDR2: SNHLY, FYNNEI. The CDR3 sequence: CASSGDSYEQYF. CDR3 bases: TGTGCCAGCAGTGGGGACAGCTACGAGCAGTACTTC.

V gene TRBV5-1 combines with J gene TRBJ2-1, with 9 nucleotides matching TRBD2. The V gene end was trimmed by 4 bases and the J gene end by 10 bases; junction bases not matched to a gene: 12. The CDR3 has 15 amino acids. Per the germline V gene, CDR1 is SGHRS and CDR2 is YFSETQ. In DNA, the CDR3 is TGCGCCAGCAGCCAAATAGCGGGAGTTGCGGGGGAGCAGTTCTTC. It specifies CASSQIAGVAGEQFF. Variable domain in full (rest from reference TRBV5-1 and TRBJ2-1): KAGVTQTPRYLIKTRGQQVTLSCSPISGHRSVSWYQQTPGQGLQFLFEYFSETQRNKGNFPGRFSGRQFSNSRSEMNVSTLELGDSALYLCASSQIAGVAGEQFFGPGTRLTVL.

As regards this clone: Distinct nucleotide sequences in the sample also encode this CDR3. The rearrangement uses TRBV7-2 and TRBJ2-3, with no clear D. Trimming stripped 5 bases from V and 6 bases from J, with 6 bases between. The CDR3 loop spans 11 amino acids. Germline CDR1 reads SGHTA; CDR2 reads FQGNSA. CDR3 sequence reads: CASSPRDTQYF. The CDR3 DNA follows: TGTGCCAGCAGCCCTAGGGATACGCAGTATTTT.

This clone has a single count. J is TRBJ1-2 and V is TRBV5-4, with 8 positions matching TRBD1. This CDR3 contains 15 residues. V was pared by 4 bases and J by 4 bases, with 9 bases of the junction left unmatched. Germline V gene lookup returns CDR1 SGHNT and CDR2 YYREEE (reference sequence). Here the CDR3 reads CASSTPQGASYGYTF. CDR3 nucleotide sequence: TGTGCCAGCAGCACACCGCAGGGGGCCAGCTATGGCTACACCTTC.

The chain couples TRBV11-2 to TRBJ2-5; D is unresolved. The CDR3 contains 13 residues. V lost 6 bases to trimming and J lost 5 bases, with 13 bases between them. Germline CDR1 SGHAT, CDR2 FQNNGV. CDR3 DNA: TGTGCCAGCAGGCAGCTGGGTCGGGAGACCCAGTACTTC. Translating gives CASRQLGRETQYF.

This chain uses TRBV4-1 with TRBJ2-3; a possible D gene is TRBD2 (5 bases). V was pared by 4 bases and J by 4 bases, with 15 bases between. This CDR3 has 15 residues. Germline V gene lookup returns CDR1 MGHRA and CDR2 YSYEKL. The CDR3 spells CASSPREGSADTQYF. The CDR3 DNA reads TGCGCCAGCAGCCCCCGAGAGGGATCCGCAGATACGCAGTATTTT.

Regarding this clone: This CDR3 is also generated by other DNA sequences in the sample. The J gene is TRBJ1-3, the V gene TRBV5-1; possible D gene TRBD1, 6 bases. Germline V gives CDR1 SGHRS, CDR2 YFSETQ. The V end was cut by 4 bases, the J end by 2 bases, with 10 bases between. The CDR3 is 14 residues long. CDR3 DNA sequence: TGCGCCAGCAGCCCTCAGGGGCCTGGAAACACCATATATTTT. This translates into CASSPQGPGNTIYF.

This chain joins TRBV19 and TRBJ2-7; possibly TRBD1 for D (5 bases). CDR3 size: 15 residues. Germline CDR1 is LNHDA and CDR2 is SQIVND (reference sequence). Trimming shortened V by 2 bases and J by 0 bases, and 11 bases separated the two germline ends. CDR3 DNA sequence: TGTGCCAGTAGTATACAGGGCGGCTACTCCTACGAGCAGTACTTC. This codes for CASSIQGGYSYEQYF.

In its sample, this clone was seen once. The CDR3: CASSFVGPTGELFF. CDR3 nucleotides: TGTGCCAGCAGCTTCGTGGGGCCTACCGGGGAGCTGTTTTTT. The J gene is TRBJ2-2, the V gene TRBV7-8; the D gene is possibly TRBD1 (5 bases). CDR1 and CDR2 (germline): SGHVS, FQNEAQ. The CDR3 sequence is 14 residues long. The V end lost 3 bases, the J end lost 5 bases, and 10 bases lay between the germline ends. Full variable domain (missing parts from reference TRBV7-8 and TRBJ2-2): GAGVSQSPRYKVAKRGQDVALRCDPISGHVSLFWYQQALGQGPEFLTYFQNEAQLDKSGLPSDRFFAERPEGSVSTLKIQRTQQEDSAVYLCASSFVGPTGELFFGEGSRLTVL.

CDR3 in amino acids: CASRGTLTEAFF. Here the CDR3 DNA reads TGTGCCAGCAGAGGGACATTGACTGAAGCTTTCTTT. V and J are TRBV6-5 and TRBJ1-1; the D gene is possibly TRBD1 (6 bases). Germline V lookup: CDR1 MNHEY, CDR2 SVGAGI. This CDR3 has 12 residues. The V gene lost 6 bases and the J gene lost 5 bases, with 10 bases spanning the gap.

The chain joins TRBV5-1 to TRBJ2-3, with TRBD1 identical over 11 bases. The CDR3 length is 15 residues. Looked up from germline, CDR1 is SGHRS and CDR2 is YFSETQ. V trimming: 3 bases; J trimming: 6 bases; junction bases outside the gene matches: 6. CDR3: CASSSGGQGADTQYF. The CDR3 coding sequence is TGCGCCAGCAGCTCAGGAGGACAGGGGGCGGATACGCAGTATTTT. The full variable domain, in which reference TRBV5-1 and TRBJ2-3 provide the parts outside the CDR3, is KAGVTQTPRYLIKTRGQQVTLSCSPISGHRSVSWYQQTPGQGLQFLFEYFSETQRNKGNFPGRFSGRQFSNSRSEMNVSTLELGDSALYLCASSSGGQGADTQYFGPGTRLTVL.